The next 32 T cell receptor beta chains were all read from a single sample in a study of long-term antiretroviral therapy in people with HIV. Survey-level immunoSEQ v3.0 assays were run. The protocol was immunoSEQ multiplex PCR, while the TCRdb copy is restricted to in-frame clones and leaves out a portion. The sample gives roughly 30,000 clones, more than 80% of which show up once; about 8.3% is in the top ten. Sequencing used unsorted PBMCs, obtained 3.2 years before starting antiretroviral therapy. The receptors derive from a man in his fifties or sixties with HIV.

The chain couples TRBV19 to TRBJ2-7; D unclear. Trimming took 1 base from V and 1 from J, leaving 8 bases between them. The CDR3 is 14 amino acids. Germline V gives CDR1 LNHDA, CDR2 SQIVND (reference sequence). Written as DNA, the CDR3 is TGTGCCAGTAGTATAGCGGCCCATTCCTACGAGCAGTACTTC. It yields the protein CASSIAAHSYEQYF.

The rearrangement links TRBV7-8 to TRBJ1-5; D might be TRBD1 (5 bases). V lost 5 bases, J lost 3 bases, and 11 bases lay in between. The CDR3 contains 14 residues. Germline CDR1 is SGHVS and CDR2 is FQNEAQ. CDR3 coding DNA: TGTGCCAGCAGCCGGGACGGACCCAATCAGCCCCAGCATTTT. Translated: CASSRDGPNQPQHF.

The DNA for the CDR3 is TGTGCCAGCGGAGGGCCTGAAGCTTTCTTT. This gives the protein CASGGPEAFF. The chain joins TRBV19 to TRBJ1-1, with D hard to call. Per the germline V gene, CDR1 is LNHDA and CDR2 is SQIVND (reference sequence). The length of the CDR3 is 10 residues. The V and J ends lost 9 bases and 6 bases respectively, with 8 bases between them.

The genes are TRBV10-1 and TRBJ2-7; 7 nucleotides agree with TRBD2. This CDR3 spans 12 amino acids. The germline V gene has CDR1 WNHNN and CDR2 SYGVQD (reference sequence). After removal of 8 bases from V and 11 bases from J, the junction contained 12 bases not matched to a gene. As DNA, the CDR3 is TGCGCCAGCGGGGGGGATGCCGGTGTGGAGTACTTC. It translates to CASGGDAGVEYF.

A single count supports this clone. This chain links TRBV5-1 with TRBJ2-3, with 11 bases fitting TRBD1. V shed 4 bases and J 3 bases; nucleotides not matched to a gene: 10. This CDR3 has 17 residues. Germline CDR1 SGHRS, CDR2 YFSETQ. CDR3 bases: TGCGCCAGCAGCATCGTTAAGGGACAGGGGGTAACAGATACGCAGTATTTT. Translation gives CASSIVKGQGVTDTQYF.

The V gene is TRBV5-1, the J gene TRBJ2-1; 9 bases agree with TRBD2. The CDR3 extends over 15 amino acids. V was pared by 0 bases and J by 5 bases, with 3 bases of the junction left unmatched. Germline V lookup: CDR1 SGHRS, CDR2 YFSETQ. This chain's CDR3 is CASSLVAGGHNEQFF. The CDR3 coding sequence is TGCGCCAGCAGCTTGGTGGCGGGAGGGCACAATGAGCAGTTCTTC.

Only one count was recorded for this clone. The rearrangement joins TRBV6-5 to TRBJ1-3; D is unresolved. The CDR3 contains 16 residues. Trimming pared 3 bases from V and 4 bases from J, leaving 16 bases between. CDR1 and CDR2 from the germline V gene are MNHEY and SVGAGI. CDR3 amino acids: CASSYGVPGGGNTIYF. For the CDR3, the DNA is TGTGCCAGCAGTTATGGGGTGCCAGGAGGGGGAAACACCATATATTTT.

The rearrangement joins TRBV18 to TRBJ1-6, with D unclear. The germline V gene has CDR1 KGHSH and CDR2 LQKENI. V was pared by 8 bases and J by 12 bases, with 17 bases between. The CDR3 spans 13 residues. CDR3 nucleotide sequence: TGTGCCAGCCGCCGTGAAAGTAGAGAACCCCTCCACTTT. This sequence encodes CASRRESREPLHF.

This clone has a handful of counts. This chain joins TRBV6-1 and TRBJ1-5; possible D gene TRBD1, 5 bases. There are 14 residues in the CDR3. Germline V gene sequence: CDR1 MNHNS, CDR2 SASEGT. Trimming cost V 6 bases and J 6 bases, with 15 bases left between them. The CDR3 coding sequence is TGTGCCAGCAGCGCGGGACCCTCAGTTCAGCCCCAGCATTTT. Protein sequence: CASSAGPSVQPQHF.

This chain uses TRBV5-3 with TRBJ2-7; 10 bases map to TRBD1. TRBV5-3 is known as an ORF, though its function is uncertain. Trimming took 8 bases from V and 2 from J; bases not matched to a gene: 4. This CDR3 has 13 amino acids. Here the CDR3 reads CARRTGGPYEQYF. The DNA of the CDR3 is TGTGCCAGGCGGACAGGGGGGCCCTACGAGCAGTACTTC.

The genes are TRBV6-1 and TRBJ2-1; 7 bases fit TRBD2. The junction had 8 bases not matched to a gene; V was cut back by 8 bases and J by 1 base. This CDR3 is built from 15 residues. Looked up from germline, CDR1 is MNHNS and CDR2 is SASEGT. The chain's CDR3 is CASSTGTTSYNEQFF. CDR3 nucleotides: TGTGCCAGCTCGACCGGGACTACATCCTACAATGAGCAGTTCTTC.

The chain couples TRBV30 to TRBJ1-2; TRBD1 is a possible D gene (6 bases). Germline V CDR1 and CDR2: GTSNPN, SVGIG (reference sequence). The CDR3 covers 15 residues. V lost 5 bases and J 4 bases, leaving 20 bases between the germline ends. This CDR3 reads CAWGPGGRRSYGYTF. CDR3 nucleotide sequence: TGTGCCTGGGGGCCTGGGGGCAGGCGATCCTATGGCTACACCTTC.

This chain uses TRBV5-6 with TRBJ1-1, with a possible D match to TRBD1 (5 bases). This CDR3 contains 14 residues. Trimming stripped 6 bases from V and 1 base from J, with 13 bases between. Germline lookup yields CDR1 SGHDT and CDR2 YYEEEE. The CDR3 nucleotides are TGTGCCAGCATCTATATAACAGGGAACACTGAAGCTTTCTTT. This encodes CASIYITGNTEAFF.

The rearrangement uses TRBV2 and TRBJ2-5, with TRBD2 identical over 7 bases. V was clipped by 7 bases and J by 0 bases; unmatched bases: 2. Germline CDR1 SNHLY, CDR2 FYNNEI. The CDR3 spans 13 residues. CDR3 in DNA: TGTGCCAGCATGGGGACTAACCAAGAGACCCAGTACTTC. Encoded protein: CASMGTNQETQYF.

The CDR3 loop is CASSGQSTDTQYF. The CDR3 DNA reads TGTGCCAGCAGCGGACAGAGCACAGATACGCAGTATTTT. The rearrangement uses TRBV5-5 and TRBJ2-3; D is possibly TRBD1 (6 bases). The CDR3 totals 13 residues. Trimming removed 4 bases from V and 0 bases from J, with 6 bases in between. Germline V gene sequence: CDR1 SGHKS, CDR2 YYEKEE (reference sequence).

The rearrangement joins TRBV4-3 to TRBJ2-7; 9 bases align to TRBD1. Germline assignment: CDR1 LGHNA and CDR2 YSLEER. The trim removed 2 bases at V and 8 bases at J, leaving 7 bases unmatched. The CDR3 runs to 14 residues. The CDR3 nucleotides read TGCGCCAGCAGCCAAAATTACAGGGGGCAAAAGCAGTACTTC. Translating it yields CASSQNYRGQKQYF.

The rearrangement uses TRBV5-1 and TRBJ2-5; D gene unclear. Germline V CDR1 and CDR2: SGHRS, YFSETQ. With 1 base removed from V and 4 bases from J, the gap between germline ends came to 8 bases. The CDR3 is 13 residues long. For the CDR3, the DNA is TGCGCCAGCAGCTTGATGGGCGGAGAGACCCAGTACTTC. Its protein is CASSLMGGETQYF.

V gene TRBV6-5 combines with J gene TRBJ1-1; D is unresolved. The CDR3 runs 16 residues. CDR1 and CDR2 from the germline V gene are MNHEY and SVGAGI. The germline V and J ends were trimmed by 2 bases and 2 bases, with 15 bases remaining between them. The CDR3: CASSYQYGPGNTEAFF. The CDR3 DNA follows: TGTGCCAGCAGTTACCAATACGGGCCGGGAAACACTGAAGCTTTCTTT.

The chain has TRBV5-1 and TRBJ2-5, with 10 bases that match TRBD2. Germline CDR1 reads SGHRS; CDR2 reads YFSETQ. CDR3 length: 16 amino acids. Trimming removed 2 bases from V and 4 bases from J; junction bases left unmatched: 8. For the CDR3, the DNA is TGCGCCAGCAGCTTCCTAGCGGGGGCCACAGGAGAGACCCAGTACTTC. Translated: CASSFLAGATGETQYF.

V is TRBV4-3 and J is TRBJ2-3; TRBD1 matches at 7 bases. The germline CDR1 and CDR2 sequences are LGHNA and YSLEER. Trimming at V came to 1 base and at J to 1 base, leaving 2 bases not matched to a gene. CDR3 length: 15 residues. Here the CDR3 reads CASSQVQGGTDTQYF. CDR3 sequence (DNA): TGCGCCAGCAGCCAAGTGCAGGGGGGCACAGATACGCAGTATTTT.

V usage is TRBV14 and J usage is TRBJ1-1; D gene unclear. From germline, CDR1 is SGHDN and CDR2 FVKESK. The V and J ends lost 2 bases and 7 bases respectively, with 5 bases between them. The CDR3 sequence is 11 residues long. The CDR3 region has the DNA TGTGCCAGCAGCCAATATCTTGAAGCTTTCTTT. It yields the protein CASSQYLEAFF.

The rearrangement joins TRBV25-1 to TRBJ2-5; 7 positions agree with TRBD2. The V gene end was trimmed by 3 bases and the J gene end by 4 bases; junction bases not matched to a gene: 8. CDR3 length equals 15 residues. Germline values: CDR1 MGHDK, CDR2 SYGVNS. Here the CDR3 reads CASSDRAGLGETQYF. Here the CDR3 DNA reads TGTGCCAGCAGTGACCGAGCGGGGTTGGGAGAGACCCAGTACTTC.

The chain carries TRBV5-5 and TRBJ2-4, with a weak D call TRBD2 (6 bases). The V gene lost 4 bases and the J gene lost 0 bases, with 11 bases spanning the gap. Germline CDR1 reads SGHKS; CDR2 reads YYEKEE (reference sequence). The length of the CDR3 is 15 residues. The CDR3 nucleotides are TGTGCCAGCAGCCCCCGGGGGATAGCCAAAAACATTCAGTACTTC. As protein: CASSPRGIAKNIQYF.

CDR3 region: CASTAQLGGTQGQYF. The CDR3 DNA sequence: TGTGCCAGCACCGCCCAGCTCGGTGGCACGCAGGGGCAGTACTTC. The chain joins TRBV6-1 to TRBJ2-7, with a possible D match to TRBD1 (5 bases). CDR1 MNHNS and CDR2 SASEGT come from the germline V gene. V dropped 7 bases and J dropped 9 bases, with 25 bases sitting between them. There are 15 residues in the CDR3.

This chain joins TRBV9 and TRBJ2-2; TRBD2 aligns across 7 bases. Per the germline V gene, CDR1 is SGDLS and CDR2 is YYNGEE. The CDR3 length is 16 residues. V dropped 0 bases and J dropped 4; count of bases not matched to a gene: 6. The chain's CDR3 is CASSVDGGRGTGELFF. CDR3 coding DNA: TGTGCCAGCAGCGTAGATGGCGGGAGAGGCACCGGGGAGCTGTTTTTT.

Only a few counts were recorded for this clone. The CDR3 reads CASSKLQGSNQPQHF. The CDR3 nucleotides read TGTGCCAGCAGTAAATTGCAGGGGAGCAATCAGCCCCAGCATTTT. The chain combines TRBV6-5 with TRBJ1-5, with D possibly TRBD1 on 6 matching bases. CDR1 and CDR2 (germline): MNHEY, SVGAGI. Trimming pared 5 bases from V and 1 base from J, leaving 12 bases between. CDR3 length: 15 residues.

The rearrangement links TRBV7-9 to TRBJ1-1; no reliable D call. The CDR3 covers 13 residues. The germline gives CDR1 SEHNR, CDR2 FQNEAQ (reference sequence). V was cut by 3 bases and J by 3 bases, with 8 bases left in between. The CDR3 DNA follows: TGTGCCAGCAGCTTTCGGGTAGACACTGAAGCTTTCTTT. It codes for CASSFRVDTEAFF.

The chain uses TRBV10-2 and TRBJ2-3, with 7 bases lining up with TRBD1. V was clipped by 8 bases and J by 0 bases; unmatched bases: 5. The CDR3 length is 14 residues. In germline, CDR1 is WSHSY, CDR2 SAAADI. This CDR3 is CASSNRGSTDTQYF. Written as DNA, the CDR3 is TGCGCCAGCTCGAACAGGGGAAGCACAGATACGCAGTATTTT.

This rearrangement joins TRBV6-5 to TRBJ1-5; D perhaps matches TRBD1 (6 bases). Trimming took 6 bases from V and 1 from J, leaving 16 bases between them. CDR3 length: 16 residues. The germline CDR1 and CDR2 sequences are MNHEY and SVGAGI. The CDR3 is CASSYRAGFSNQPQHF. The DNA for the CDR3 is TGTGCCAGCAGCTACAGGGCCGGGTTCAGCAATCAGCCCCAGCATTTT.

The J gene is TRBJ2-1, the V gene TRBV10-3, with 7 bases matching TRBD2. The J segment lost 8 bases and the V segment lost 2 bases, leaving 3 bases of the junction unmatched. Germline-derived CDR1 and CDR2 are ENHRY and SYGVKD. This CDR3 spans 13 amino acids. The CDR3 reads CAISETTSYEQFF. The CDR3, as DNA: TGTGCCATCAGTGAGACGACTAGCTATGAGCAGTTCTTC.

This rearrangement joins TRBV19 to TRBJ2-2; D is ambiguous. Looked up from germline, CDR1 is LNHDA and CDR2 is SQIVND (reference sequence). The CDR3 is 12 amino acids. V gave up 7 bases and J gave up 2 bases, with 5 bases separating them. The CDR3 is CASNRNTGELFF. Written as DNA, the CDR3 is TGTGCCAGTAACAGAAACACCGGGGAGCTGTTTTTT. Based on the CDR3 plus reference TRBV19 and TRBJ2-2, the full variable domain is DGGITQSPKYLFRKEGQNVTLSCEQNLNHDAMYWYRQDPGQGLRLIYYSQIVNDFQKGDIAEGYSVSREKKESFPLTVTSAQKNPTAFYLCASNRNTGELFFGEGSRLTVL.

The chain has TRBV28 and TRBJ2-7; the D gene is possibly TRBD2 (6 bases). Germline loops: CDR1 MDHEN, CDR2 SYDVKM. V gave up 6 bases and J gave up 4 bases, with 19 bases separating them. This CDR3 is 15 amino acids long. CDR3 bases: TGTGCCAGCAGGCCCCCCGCGGGGATTATTTACGAGCAGTACTTC. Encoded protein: CASRPPAGIIYEQYF.